This entry concerns a single TCR beta chain. Germline V CDR1 and CDR2: SGHVS, FQNEAQ. CDR3 length equals 14 residues. Trimming cost V 5 bases and J 7 bases; bases outside gene matches: 8. The sample belongs to a study of blood T cell repertoires in COVID-19. Background on the study: Collection of acute and convalescent COVID-19 samples took place in the United States, Italy and Spain. Nucleic acid was either cDNA or gDNA, and it came from T cells, B-cell-depleted T cells, or PBMCs.

Original methodology: Using reference gene primer amplification, nucleated cell counts were estimated. The method was immunoSEQ multiplex PCR; TCRdb's version includes in-frame clones alone and lacks a portion of them. V and J calls and clone size are given by that table; D and trimming were obtained from the DNA. The table includes about 230,000 clones, over 70% detected once. This receptor was obtained from a woman older than 75 with acute or convalescent COVID-19. The chain is built from TRBV7-8 and TRBJ1-2, with TRBD1 matching over 9 bases. Material: peripheral blood. The CDR3 region is CASSGRDRVAGYTF. As DNA, the CDR3 is TGTGCCAGCAGCGGCCGGGACAGGGTTGCTGGCTACACCTTC.